This TCR beta chain was recorded in a study of shared clonotypes between healthy human individuals. The CDR3 runs to 15 residues. V dropped 3 bases and J dropped 5; count of bases not matched to a gene: 10. Germline lookup yields CDR1 SEHNR and CDR2 FQNEAQ (reference sequence). Every subset had its genomic DNA shared out evenly among several immunoSEQ plates. Libraries were prepared by immunoSEQ multiplex PCR; TCRdb keeps only in-frame clonotypes and omits some of them. The sample consists of about 610,000 clones, 95% to 98% of them appearing once. Sequencing was performed on naive CD4+ T cells sorted from blood. Specified subset: CD45RA+ positively selected. The chain couples TRBV7-9 to TRBJ2-7; 7 bases are a match to TRBD1. The origin of this receptor is a woman aged 25 to 39 in good health. The CDR3 reads CASSLSTGVLDEQYF. CDR3 DNA: TGTGCCAGCAGCTTGAGTACAGGGGTTTTGGACGAGCAGTACTTC.